The table lists the clone carrying this T cell receptor (beta chain) with a few counts. The sample comes from a study of sequential checkpoint blockade in melanoma. Study details: First-line arms were nivolumab then ipilimumab, or the reverse, randomized 1:1. Both treatment sequences were followed by maintenance nivolumab.

Indicated treatment: randomized to nivolumab then ipilimumab (arm A) or the reverse (arm B). Method: immunoSEQ multiplex PCR; TCRdb's copy keeps in-frame clones and lacks some. This sample has about 40,000 clones; about nine tenths occur once, and the top ten carry more than 10%. Germline CDR1 is SNHLY and CDR2 is FYNNEI. The CDR3 is 15 amino acids. V was clipped by 8 bases and J by 4 bases; unmatched bases: 8. The gene calls are TRBV2 and TRBJ2-1; 10 nucleotides agree with TRBD2. This receptor was obtained from a human donor with melanoma. Sample: CD8+ T cells sorted from blood (inferred from file names), taken from a patient given nivolumab and ipilimumab in sequence. In DNA form, the CDR3 reads TGTGCCAGCCGTAGCGGGAGGACCCCTTACAATGAGCAGTTCTTC. Its protein product is CASRSGRTPYNEQFF. Combining the CDR3 with reference TRBV2 and TRBJ2-1 gives the whole variable domain EPEVTQTPSHQVTQMGQEVILRCVPISNHLYFYWYRQILGQKVEFLVSFYNNEISEKSEIFDDQFSVERPDGSNFTLKIRSTKLEDSAMYFCASRSGRTPYNEQFFGPGTRLTVL.